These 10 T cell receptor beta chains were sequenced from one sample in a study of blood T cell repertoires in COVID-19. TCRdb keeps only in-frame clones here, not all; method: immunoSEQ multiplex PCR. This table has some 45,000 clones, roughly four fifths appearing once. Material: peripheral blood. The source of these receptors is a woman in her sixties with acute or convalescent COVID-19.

The CDR3 nucleotides are TGTGCCAGCAGCGGGGAGAACCTAAGAGACATTCAGTACTTC. Translated, it gives CASSGENLRDIQYF. This chain joins TRBV9 and TRBJ2-4; a possible D gene is TRBD2 (5 bases). From germline, CDR1 is SGDLS and CDR2 YYNGEE. V lost 3 bases and J 8 bases, leaving 15 bases between the germline ends. CDR3 length equals 14 residues. The full variable domain, its missing parts supplied by reference TRBV9 and TRBJ2-4, is DSGVTQTPKHLITATGQRVTLRCSPRSGDLSVYWYQQSLDQGLQFLIQYYNGEERAKGNILERFSAQQFPDLHSELNLSSLELGDSALYFCASSGENLRDIQYFGAGTRLSVL.

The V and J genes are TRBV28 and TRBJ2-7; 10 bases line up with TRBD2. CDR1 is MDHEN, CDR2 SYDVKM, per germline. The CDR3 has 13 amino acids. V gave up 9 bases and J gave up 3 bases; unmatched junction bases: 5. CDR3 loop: CASKRGGGYEQYF. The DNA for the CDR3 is TGTGCCAGTAAGCGGGGGGGTGGCTACGAGCAGTACTTC.

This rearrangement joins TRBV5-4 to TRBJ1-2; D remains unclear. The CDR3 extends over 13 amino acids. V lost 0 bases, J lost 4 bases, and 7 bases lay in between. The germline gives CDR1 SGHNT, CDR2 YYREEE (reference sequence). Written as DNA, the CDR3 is TGTGCCAGCAGCTTGGATCAGTCCTATGGCTACACCTTC. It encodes CASSLDQSYGYTF.

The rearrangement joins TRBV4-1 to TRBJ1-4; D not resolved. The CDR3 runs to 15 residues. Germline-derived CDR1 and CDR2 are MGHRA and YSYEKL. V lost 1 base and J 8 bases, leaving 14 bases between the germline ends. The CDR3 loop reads CASSQVLNSGEKLFF. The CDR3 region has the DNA TGCGCCAGCAGCCAAGTACTAAACTCTGGGGAAAAACTGTTTTTT.

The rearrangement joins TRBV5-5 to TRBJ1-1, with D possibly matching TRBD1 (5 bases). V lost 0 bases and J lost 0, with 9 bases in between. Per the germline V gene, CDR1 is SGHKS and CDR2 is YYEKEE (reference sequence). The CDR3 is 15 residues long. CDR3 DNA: TGTGCCAGCAGCTTGGGTACAGGCTTGAACACTGAAGCTTTCTTT. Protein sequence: CASSLGTGLNTEAFF.

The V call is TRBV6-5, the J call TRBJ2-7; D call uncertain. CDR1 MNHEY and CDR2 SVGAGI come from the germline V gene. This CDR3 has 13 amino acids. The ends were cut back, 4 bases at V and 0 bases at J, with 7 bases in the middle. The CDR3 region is CASSWPGSYEQYF. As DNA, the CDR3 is TGTGCCAGCAGTTGGCCGGGCTCCTACGAGCAGTACTTC.

The CDR3 nucleotides read TGCAGCGCCACCCTAGCGAGTAACTACGAGCAGTACTTC. This encodes CSATLASNYEQYF. The V gene is TRBV29-1, the J gene TRBJ2-7, with a possible D match to TRBD2 (6 bases). Per germline, CDR1 SQVTM and CDR2 ANQGSEA. The CDR3 loop spans 13 amino acids. Between the trimmed V and J ends, which lost 7 bases and 3 bases, there was a span of 16 bases.

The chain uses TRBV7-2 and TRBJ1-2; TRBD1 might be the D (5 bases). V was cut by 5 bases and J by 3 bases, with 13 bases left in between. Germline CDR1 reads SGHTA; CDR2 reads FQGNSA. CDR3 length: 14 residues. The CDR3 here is CASSPAGVDYGYTF. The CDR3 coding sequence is TGTGCCAGCAGCCCTGCGGGGGTTGACTATGGCTACACCTTC.

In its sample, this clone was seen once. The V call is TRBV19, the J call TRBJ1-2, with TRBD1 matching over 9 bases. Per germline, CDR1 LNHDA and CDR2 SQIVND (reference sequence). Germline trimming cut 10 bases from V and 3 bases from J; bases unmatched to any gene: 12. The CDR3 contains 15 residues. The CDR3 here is CATLEGTGKDYGYTF. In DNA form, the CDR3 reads TGTGCCACACTAGAAGGGACAGGGAAGGACTATGGCTACACCTTC.

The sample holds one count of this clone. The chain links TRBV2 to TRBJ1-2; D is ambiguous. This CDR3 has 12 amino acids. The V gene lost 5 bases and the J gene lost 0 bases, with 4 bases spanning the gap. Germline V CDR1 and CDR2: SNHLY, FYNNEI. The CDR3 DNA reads TGTGCCAGCAGTCTACCTAACTATGGCTACACCTTC. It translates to CASSLPNYGYTF.